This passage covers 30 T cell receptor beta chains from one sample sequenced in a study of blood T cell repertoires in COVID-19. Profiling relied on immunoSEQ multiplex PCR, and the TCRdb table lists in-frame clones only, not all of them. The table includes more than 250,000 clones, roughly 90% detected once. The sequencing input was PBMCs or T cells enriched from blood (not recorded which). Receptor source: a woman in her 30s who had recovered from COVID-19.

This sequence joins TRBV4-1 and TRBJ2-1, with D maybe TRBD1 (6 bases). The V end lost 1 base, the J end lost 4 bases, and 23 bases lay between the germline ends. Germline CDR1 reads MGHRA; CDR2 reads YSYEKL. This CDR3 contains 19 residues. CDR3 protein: CASSQGSWGLRLGYNEQFF. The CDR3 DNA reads TGCGCCAGCAGCCAAGGGTCGTGGGGGCTTCGGTTGGGGTACAATGAGCAGTTCTTC.

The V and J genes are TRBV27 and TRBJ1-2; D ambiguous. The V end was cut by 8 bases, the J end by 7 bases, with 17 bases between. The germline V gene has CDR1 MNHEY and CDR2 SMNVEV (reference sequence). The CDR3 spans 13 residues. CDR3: CASRPNEVRGYTF. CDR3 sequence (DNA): TGTGCCAGCCGGCCGAACGAGGTTCGTGGCTACACCTTC.

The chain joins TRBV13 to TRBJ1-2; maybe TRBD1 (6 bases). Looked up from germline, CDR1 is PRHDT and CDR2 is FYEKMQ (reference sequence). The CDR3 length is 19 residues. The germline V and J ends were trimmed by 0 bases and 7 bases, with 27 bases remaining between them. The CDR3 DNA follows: TGTGCCAGCAGCTTAGGCCTACGGACAGACGAAGGTGGGGATATTGGCTACACCTTC. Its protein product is CASSLGLRTDEGGDIGYTF.

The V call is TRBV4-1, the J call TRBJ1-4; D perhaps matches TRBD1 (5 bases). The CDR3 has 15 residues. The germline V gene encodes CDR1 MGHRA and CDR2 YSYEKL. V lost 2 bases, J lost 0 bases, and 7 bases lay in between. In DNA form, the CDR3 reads TGCGCCAGCAGCCAACTGGGGCCAACTAATGAAAAACTGTTTTTT. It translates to CASSQLGPTNEKLFF.

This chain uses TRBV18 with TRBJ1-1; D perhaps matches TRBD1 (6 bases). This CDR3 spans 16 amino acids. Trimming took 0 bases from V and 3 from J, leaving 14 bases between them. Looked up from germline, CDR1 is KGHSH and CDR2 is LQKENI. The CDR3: CASSPPSRTGYTEAFF. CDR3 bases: TGTGCCAGCTCACCACCGTCCCGAACAGGGTACACTGAAGCTTTCTTT.

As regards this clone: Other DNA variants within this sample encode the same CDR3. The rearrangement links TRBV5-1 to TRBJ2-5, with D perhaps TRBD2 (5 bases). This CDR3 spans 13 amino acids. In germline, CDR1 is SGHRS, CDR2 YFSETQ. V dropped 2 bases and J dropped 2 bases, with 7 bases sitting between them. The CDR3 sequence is CASSFTGQETQYF. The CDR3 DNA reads TGCGCCAGCAGCTTCACGGGACAAGAGACCCAGTACTTC.

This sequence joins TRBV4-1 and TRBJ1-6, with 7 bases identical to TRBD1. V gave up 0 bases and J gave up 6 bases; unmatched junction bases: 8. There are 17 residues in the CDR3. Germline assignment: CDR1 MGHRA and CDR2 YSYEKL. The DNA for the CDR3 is TGCGCCAGCAGCCAAGAAACCGGGACAGAGGGTAATTCACCCCTCCACTTT. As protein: CASSQETGTEGNSPLHF.

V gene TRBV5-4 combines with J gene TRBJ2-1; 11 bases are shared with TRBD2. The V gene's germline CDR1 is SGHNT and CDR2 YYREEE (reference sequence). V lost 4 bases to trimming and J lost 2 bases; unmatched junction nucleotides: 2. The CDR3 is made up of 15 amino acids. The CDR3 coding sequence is TGTGCCAGCAGCGCGGGACTAGCGGCCTACAATGAGCAGTTCTTC. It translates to CASSAGLAAYNEQFF.

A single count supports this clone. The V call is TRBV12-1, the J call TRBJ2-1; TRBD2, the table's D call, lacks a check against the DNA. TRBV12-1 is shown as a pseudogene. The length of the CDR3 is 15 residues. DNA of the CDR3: TGTGCCAGCAGCTTTGAAGCGGGGGGGCGCAATGAGCAGTTCTTC. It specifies CASSFEAGGRNEQFF.

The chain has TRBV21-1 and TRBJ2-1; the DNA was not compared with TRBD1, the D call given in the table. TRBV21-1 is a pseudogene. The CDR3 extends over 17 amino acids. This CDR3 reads CASSKAMTGEDYNEQFF. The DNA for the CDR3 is TGTGCCAGCAGCAAAGCTATGACAGGCGAAGACTACAATGAGCAGTTCTTC.

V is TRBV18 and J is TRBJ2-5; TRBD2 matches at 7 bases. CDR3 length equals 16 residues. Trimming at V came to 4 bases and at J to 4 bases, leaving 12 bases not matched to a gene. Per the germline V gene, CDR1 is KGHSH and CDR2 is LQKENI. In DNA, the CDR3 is TGTGCCAGCTCACAACAAGCGGGAACATATCGAGAGACCCAGTACTTC. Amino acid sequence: CASSQQAGTYRETQYF. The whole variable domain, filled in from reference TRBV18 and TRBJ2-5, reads NAGVMQNPRHLVRRRGQEARLRCSPMKGHSHVYWYRQLPEEGLKFMVYLQKENIIDESGMPKERFSAEFPKEGPSILRIQQVVRGDSAAYFCASSQQAGTYRETQYFGPGTRLLVL.

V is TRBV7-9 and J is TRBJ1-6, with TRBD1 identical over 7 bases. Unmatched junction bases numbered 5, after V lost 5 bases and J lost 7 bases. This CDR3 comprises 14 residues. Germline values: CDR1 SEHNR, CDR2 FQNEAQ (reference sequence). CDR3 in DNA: TGTGCCAGCAGCATAACAGGGGTGAATTCACCCCTCCACTTT. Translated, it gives CASSITGVNSPLHF.

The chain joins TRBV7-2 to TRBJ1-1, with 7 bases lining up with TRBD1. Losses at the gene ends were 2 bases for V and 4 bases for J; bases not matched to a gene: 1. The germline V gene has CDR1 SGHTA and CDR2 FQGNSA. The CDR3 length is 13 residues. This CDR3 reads CASSLQGVTEAFF. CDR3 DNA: TGTGCCAGCAGCTTACAGGGGGTCACTGAAGCTTTCTTT.

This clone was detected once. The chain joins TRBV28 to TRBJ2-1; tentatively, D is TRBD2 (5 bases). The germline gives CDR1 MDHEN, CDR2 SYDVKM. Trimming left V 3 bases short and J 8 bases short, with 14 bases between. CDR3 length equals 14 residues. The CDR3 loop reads CASSFPGTRDEQFF. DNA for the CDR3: TGTGCCAGCAGTTTCCCGGGAACTAGGGATGAGCAGTTCTTC.

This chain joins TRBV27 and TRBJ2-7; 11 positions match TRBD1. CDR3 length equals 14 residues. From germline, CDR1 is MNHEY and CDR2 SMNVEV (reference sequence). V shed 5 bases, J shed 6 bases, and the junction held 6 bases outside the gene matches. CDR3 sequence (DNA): TGTGCCAGCAGTCCCGGGACAGGGGGACGCGAGCAGTACTTC. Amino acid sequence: CASSPGTGGREQYF.

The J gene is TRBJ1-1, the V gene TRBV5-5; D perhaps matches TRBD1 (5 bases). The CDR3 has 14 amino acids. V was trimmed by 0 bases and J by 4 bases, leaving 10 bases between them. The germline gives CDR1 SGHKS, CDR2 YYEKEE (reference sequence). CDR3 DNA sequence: TGTGCCAGCAGCTTGGAAGGGGAGGGCACTGAAGCTTTCTTT. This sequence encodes CASSLEGEGTEAFF.

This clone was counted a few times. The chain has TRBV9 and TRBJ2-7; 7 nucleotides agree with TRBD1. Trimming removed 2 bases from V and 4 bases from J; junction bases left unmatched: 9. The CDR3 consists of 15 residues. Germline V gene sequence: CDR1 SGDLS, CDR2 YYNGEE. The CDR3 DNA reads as TGTGCCAGCAGCGTGCGGCTAGGGGGCGGGTACGAGCAGTACTTC. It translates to CASSVRLGGGYEQYF. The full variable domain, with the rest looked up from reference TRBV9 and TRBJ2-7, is DSGVTQTPKHLITATGQRVTLRCSPRSGDLSVYWYQQSLDQGLQFLIQYYNGEERAKGNILERFSAQQFPDLHSELNLSSLELGDSALYFCASSVRLGGGYEQYFGPGTRLTVT.

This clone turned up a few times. CDR3 residues: CATRDSSYEQYF. The CDR3 bases are TGTGCCACGCGGGACAGCTCCTACGAGCAGTACTTC. V usage is TRBV15 and J usage is TRBJ2-7, with D maybe TRBD1 (7 bases). Germline loops: CDR1 LNHNV, CDR2 YYDKDF (reference sequence). The CDR3 consists of 12 residues. Trimming left V 9 bases short and J 0 bases short, with 9 bases between.

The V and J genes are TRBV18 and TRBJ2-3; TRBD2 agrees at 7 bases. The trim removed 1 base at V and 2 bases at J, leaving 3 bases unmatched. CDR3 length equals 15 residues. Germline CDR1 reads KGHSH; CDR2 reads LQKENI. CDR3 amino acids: CASSPRAGDTDTQYF. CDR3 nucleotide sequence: TGTGCCAGCTCACCACGGGCGGGGGACACAGATACGCAGTATTTT.

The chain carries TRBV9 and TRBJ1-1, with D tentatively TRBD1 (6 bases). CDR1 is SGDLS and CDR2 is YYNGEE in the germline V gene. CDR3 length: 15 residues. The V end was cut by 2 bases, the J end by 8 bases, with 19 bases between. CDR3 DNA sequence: TGTGCCAGCAGCGTTCACCAAGGACAGCTATCCGAAGCTTTCTTT. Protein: CASSVHQGQLSEAFF.

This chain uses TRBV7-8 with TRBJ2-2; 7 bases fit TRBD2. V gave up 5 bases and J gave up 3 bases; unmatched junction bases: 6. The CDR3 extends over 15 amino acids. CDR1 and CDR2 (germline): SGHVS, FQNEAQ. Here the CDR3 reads CASSPASGHTGELFF. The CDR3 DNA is TGTGCCAGCAGCCCCGCTAGCGGCCACACCGGGGAGCTGTTTTTT.

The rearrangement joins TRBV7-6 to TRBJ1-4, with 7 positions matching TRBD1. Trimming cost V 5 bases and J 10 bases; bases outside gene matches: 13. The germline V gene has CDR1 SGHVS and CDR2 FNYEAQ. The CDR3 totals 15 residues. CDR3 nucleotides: TGTGCCAGCAGCCCTCTCCAAGGGGGCGACGGAAAACTGTTTTTT. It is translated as CASSPLQGGDGKLFF.

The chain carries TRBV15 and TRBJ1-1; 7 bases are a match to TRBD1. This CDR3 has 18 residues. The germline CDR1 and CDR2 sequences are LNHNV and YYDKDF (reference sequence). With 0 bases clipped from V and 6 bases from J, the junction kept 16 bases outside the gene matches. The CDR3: CATSRDRPYHRGIPEAFF. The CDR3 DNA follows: TGTGCCACCAGCAGAGATCGGCCGTATCACAGGGGAATACCTGAAGCTTTCTTT.

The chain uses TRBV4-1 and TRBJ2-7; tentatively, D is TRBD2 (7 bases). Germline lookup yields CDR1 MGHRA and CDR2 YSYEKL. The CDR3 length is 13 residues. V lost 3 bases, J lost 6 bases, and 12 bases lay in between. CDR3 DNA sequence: TGCGCCAGCAGCCATCGGGGGGCCCGCGAGCAGTACTTC. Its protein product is CASSHRGAREQYF.

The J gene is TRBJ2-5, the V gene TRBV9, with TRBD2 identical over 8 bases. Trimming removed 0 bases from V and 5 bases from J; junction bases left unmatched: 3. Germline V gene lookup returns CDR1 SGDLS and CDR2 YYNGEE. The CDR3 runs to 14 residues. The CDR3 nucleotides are TGTGCCAGCAGCGTAGACGGGAGGGCCGAGACCCAGTACTTC. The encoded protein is CASSVDGRAETQYF.

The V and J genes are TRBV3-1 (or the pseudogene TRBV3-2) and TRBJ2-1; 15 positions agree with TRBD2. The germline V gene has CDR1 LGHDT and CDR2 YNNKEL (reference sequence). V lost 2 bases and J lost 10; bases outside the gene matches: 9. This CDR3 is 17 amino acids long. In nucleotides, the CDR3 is TGTGCCAGCAGCCAAAGAGGACTAGCGGGAGGGAAAATGGAGCAGTTCTTC. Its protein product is CASSQRGLAGGKMEQFF.

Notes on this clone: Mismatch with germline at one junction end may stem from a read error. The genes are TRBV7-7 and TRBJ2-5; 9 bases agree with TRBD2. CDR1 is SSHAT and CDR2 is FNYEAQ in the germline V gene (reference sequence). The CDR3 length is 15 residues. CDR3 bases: TGTGCTAGCAGCTTTGGCGGGGGGGCCCGGGAGACCCAGTACTTC. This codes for CASSFGGGARETQYF.

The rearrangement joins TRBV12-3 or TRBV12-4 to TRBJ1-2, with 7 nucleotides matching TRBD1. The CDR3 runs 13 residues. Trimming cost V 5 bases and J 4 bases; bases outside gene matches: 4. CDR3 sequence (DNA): TGTGCCAGCAGTAGAGACAGGGCCTATGGCTACACCTTC. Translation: CASSRDRAYGYTF.

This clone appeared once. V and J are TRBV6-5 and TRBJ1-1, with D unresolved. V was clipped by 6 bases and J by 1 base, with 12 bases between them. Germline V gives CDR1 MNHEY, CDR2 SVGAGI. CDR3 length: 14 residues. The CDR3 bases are TGTGCCAGCAGGCCGGCGGGGAAGAACACTGAAGCTTTCTTT. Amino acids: CASRPAGKNTEAFF.

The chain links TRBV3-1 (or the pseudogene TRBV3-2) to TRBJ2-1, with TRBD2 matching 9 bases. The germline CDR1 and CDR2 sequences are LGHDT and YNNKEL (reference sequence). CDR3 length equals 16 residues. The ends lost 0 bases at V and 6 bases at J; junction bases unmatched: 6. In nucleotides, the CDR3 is TGTGCCAGCAGCCAAGAAACTAGCGGGTGGTTCAATGAGCAGTTCTTC. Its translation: CASSQETSGWFNEQFF.